A selection of T cell receptor beta chains follows, all from one sample in a study of OX40 agonist ivuxolimab in advanced cancers. Libraries were prepared by immunoSEQ multiplex PCR; TCRdb keeps only in-frame clonotypes and omits some of them. The sample carries some 70,000 clones, about nine tenths recorded once. The sequences come from CD4+ or CD8+ T cells sorted from blood, collected in a trial of the OX40 agonist ivuxolimab. The receptors here all came from an adult with an advanced solid tumor such as melanoma, head and neck, liver or kidney cancer. Each CDR3 is given with its conserved first and last residue. Fields, in order: D gene, J gene, V gene, clone size, CDR3 DNA, CDR3 protein. D genes are given only for firm matches. Only part of the rows carry a size: once, few, many, or a class if the clone is expanded.

d_gene: NA
j_gene: TRBJ2-7
v_gene: TRBV11-2
abundance: NA
CDR3nt: TGTGCCAGCAGCCCCGGGACAAACCTTCCCGAGCAGTACTTC
CDR3aa: CASSPGTNLPEQYF

d_gene: TRBD2
j_gene: TRBJ2-5
v_gene: TRBV5-6
abundance: NA
CDR3nt: TGTGCCAGCAGCTTGCAAGGCGGGGGAATAGAGACCCAGTACTTC
CDR3aa: CASSLQGGGIETQYF

d_gene: NA
j_gene: TRBJ2-1
v_gene: TRBV29-1
abundance: NA
CDR3nt: TGCAGCGCTACTCCAGGGGACACCGGGGGGAATGAGCAGTTCTTC
CDR3aa: CSATPGDTGGNEQFF

d_gene: TRBD2
j_gene: TRBJ2-1
v_gene: TRBV7-9
abundance: NA
CDR3nt: TGTGCCAGCAGCCCCCAGGGGGGGGCGGGGGGGGACGGGAGTGGTGAGCAGTTCTTC
CDR3aa: CASSPQGGAGGDGSGEQFF

d_gene: NA
j_gene: TRBJ2-2
v_gene: TRBV9
abundance: NA
CDR3nt: TGTGCCAGCAGCGTAGAATCTGGGGGAACCGGGGAGCTGTTTTTT
CDR3aa: CASSVESGGTGELFF

d_gene: NA
j_gene: TRBJ2-1
v_gene: TRBV5-5
abundance: few
CDR3nt: TGTGCCAGCAGCTTGGGACGGAAGACACTGAGCTCCTACAATGAGCAGTTCTTC
CDR3aa: CASSLGRKTLSSYNEQFF

d_gene: TRBD1
j_gene: TRBJ2-3
v_gene: TRBV5-8
abundance: NA
CDR3nt: TGTGCCAGCAGCCCACGGACAGGGGAGGGTATGAGGCAGTATTTT
CDR3aa: CASSPRTGEGMRQYF

d_gene: TRBD2
j_gene: TRBJ2-5
v_gene: TRBV5-4
abundance: NA
CDR3nt: TGTGCCAGCAGCCCGGGACTAGCGGGAGAGACCCAGTACTTC
CDR3aa: CASSPGLAGETQYF

d_gene: NA
j_gene: TRBJ1-2
v_gene: TRBV28
abundance: NA
CDR3nt: TGTGCCCATTCTCGCGGCCAGGGAGGCGATGGCTACACCTTC
CDR3aa: CAHSRGQGGDGYTF

d_gene: NA
j_gene: TRBJ1-5
v_gene: TRBV6-1
abundance: NA
CDR3nt: TGTGCCAGCAGTGAGGAACGGAGCAATCAGCCCCAGCATTTT
CDR3aa: CASSEERSNQPQHF

d_gene: NA
j_gene: TRBJ2-1
v_gene: TRBV18
abundance: NA
CDR3nt: TGTGCCAGCTCACCTACAGGGCCCTACTACAATGAGCAGTTCTTC
CDR3aa: CASSPTGPYYNEQFF

d_gene: NA
j_gene: TRBJ1-4
v_gene: TRBV6-6
abundance: once
CDR3nt: TGTGCCAGCAGTTACATATCGGCTGAAAAACTGTTTTTT
CDR3aa: CASSYISAEKLFF

d_gene: TRBD1
j_gene: TRBJ2-5
v_gene: TRBV9
abundance: NA
CDR3nt: TGTGCCAGCAGCGTTAATACAGGGGAAGAGACCCAGTACTTC
CDR3aa: CASSVNTGEETQYF